This T cell receptor (beta chain) was identified in a study of T-cell reconstitution after alpha-beta-depleted transplantation in children. Overall study findings and caveats: Several hundred expanded graft clones reportedly were the source of alpha-beta T cells about two months after transplant. Surviving recipient T cells and thymic progenitors underlay high day-60 TCRbeta diversity in some patients. T-cell counts and diversity at one year post-transplant came mainly from newly produced T cells.

This CDR3 is 16 amino acids long. V gave up 7 bases and J gave up 0 bases, with 13 bases separating them. Germline CDR1 is LNHDA and CDR2 is SQIVND (reference sequence). Concerning this clonotype itself: The antigen remains unidentified.

Unique molecular identifiers were built into the TCRbeta library. TCRdb called the PCR reads again in MiXCR, with one record for every CDR3 protein. The repertoire holds about 540,000 distinct CDR3 sequences, with 20% to 30% as singletons. This clonotype originated in a boy in the first two years of life with Wiskott-Aldrich syndrome, due to receive a stem cell transplant. V usage is TRBV19 and J usage is TRBJ2-6, with D uncertain. The input for sequencing was PBMCs, taken before TCRalphabeta/CD19-depleted stem cell transplant. The CDR3: CASNKGFRSGANVLTF. In DNA, the CDR3 is TGTGCCAGTAATAAGGGTTTTCGCTCTGGGGCCAACGTCCTGACTTTC.